This T cell receptor (beta chain) derives from a study of T cells in Graves' hyperthyroidism and ophthalmopathy. The CDR3 is 13 residues long. Overall study findings and caveats: Model predictions of ophthalmopathy came a median about six months before onset.

RNA transcripts yielded amplified TCR beta CDR3 regions. The HTBI primer set was used in a first-round RT-PCR of the TCR CDR3. TCRdb re-derived calls from the multiplex PCR reads in MiXCR, one entry per CDR3 protein. The sample includes a few hundred thousand distinct CDR3 sequences, about a fifth seen only once; the top ten take 26%. Worth noting for this clonotype: The antigen is unknown. One end of the junction fails to match germline, which may point to a read error.

This sequence joins TRBV12-3 or TRBV12-4 and TRBJ2-7; a possible D gene is TRBD2 (5 bases). Sequencing was done on a sample of blood. This receptor was obtained from a man aged 18 to 30 with Graves' hyperthyroidism. The CDR3 region has the DNA TGTGCCAGCAGACAGCTCAGCGGTCAATTCGTGCACTTC. Translated, it gives CASRQLSGQFVHF.